These T cell receptor beta chains were read from a single sample in a study of vaccination and CD4 T cells after COVID-19. Their target antigens are unknown. TCRdb re-derived calls from the PCR reads in MiXCR, one entry per CDR3 protein. The table has 20,000 to 25,000 distinct CDR3 sequences, approximately 38% seen once. This specimen consisted of CD4+ T cells from blood, cultured in vitro, obtained about 7 months after SARS-CoV-2 vaccination. The origin of the receptors is a human donor who had recovered from COVID-19. The CDR3 runs from the conserved cysteine through the conserved F or W. A D gene is named only where the DNA matches it firmly. Only part of the rows carry a size: once, few, many, or a class if the clone is expanded.

TRBV6-5	.	TRBJ2-3	few	CASSYPRGGTDTQYF	TGTGCCAGCAGCTACCCTAGGGGGGGCACAGATACGCAGTATTTT
TRBV20-1	.	TRBJ2-3	.	CSARVGGRAAWGDTQYF	TGCAGTGCTAGAGTTGGAGGTAGGGCTGCCTGGGGTGATACGCAGTATTTT
TRBV20-1	.	TRBJ2-5	.	CSARGKGGAQETQYF	TGCAGTGCTAGAGGAAAGGGCGGGGCACAAGAGACCCAGTACTTC
TRBV4-2	TRBD1	TRBJ2-1	.	CASSQDGGQLHNEQFF	TGTGCCAGCAGCCAAGATGGGGGACAGCTACACAATGAGCAGTTCTTC
TRBV27	.	TRBJ2-7	.	CASKPYPIGATYEQYF	TGTGCCAGCAAACCATACCCGATAGGGGCCACCTACGAGCAGTACTTC
TRBV6-2/TRBV6-3	TRBD2	TRBJ2-7	.	CASTSGNSYEQYF	TGTGCCAGCACCAGCGGGAACTCCTACGAGCAGTACTTC
TRBV24-1	.	TRBJ1-2	.	CATSDLDRSYGYTF	TGTGCCACCAGTGACCTAGACAGGAGCTATGGCTACACCTTC
TRBV19	TRBD1	TRBJ1-1	.	CASSTTGDTEAFF	TGTGCCAGTAGCACCACAGGGGACACTGAAGCTTTCTTT
TRBV19	.	TRBJ2-2	.	CASSRTAPNTGELFF	TGTGCCAGTAGTAGGACAGCACCGAACACCGGGGAGCTGTTTTTT
TRBV11-2	.	TRBJ1-5	few	CASSLGLGNQPQHF	TGTGCCAGCAGCTTAGGTTTGGGAAATCAGCCCCAGCATTTT
TRBV15	.	TRBJ1-5	.	CATRPDYNNQPQHF	TGTGCCACCAGACCCGATTATAACAATCAGCCCCAGCATTTT
TRBV6-4	.	TRBJ1-6	few	CASSVLPDNSPLHF	TGTGCCAGCAGTGTCCTCCCAGATAATTCACCCCTCCACTTT
TRBV6-5	TRBD1	TRBJ2-2	few	CASSYRRQGWSTGELFF	TGTGCCAGCAGTTACCGAAGACAGGGGTGGAGTACCGGGGAGCTGTTTTTT
TRBV6-2/TRBV6-3	.	TRBJ2-3	.	CASSPPRDLPSTDTQYF	TGTGCCAGCAGTCCTCCCCGGGACCTACCTAGCACAGATACGCAGTATTTT
TRBV20-1	TRBD2	TRBJ2-7	.	CSARRLAGVREQYF	TGCAGTGCTAGGCGACTAGCGGGAGTGAGGGAGCAGTACTTC
TRBV7-3	TRBD2	TRBJ2-7	.	CASSLSSGSAYEQYF	TGTGCCAGCAGCTTATCAAGCGGGAGTGCGTACGAGCAGTACTTC
TRBV7-8	.	TRBJ2-7	.	CASSLKVRFYEQYF	TGTGCCAGCAGCTTAAAGGTCAGATTCTACGAGCAGTACTTC
TRBV10-3	.	TRBJ1-2	.	CAISDEGDYGYTF	TGTGCCATCAGTGACGAGGGCGACTATGGCTACACCTTC
TRBV10-3	.	TRBJ1-1	.	CAIRLQGNTEAFF	TGTGCCATCAGACTACAGGGGAACACTGAAGCTTTCTTT
TRBV11-1	TRBD1	TRBJ1-6	.	CASSSARDRITYNSPLHF	TGTGCCAGCAGCTCCGCTCGGGACAGAATCACCTATAATTCACCCCTCCACTTT
TRBV19	.	TRBJ1-2	.	CASSIQRNYGYTF	TGTGCCAGTAGTATACAACGGAACTATGGCTACACCTTC
TRBV28	TRBD2	TRBJ2-5	few	CASSPGTSEETQYF	TGTGCCAGCAGTCCGGGGACTAGCGAGGAGACCCAGTACTTC
TRBV5-1	TRBD2	TRBJ2-7	.	CASSLSVTGGGPYEQYF	TGCGCCAGCAGCTTGTCTGTAACGGGAGGAGGGCCCTACGAGCAGTACTTC
TRBV7-8	.	TRBJ2-5	few	CASRATDLQETQYF	TGTGCCAGCAGGGCCACAGACCTCCAAGAGACCCAGTACTTC
TRBV11-3	.	TRBJ1-1	.	CASSSGMGDTEAFF	TGTGCCAGCAGCTCGGGGATGGGGGACACTGAAGCTTTCTTT
TRBV6-2/TRBV6-3	TRBD2	TRBJ2-2	.	CASSSQRDNTGELFF	TGTGCCAGCAGTTCTCAGCGGGATAACACCGGGGAGCTGTTTTTT
TRBV20-1	.	TRBJ2-3	few	CSASRSGVIGQYF	TGCAGTGCTAGTCGCTCGGGGGTTATAGGGCAGTATTTT
TRBV6-1	.	TRBJ1-2	few	CASSEAEFNYGYTF	TGTGCCAGCAGTGAAGCTGAATTCAACTATGGCTACACCTTC
TRBV6-1	.	TRBJ2-2	few	CASTQDPLNTGELFF	TGTGCCAGTACACAGGACCCCCTAAACACCGGGGAGCTGTTTTTT
TRBV20-1	.	TRBJ2-1	.	CSAHSSSSSSYNEQFF	TGCAGTGCTCACTCTAGCTCCTCGAGCTCCTACAATGAGCAGTTCTTC
TRBV10-3	.	TRBJ1-2	few	CAISEVGYGYTF	TGTGCCATCAGTGAGGTCGGGTATGGCTACACCTTC
TRBV28	.	TRBJ1-6	.	CASRPRGLTPLHF	TGTGCCAGCAGACCCCGGGGGTTGACACCCCTCCACTTT
TRBV6-2/TRBV6-3	.	TRBJ2-7	.	CASSFSRGTYEQYF	TGTGCCAGCAGTTTCTCCAGGGGTACCTACGAGCAGTACTTC
TRBV7-2	TRBD1	TRBJ2-3	few	CASSLVGQGTDTQYF	TGTGCCAGCAGCTTAGTTGGACAGGGGACAGATACGCAGTATTTT
TRBV6-5	.	TRBJ2-2	.	CASSYTHTGELFF	TGTGCCAGCAGCTACACCCACACCGGGGAGCTGTTTTTT
TRBV20-1	TRBD2	TRBJ2-7	.	CSAISGRGPSYEQYF	TGCAGTGCTATTAGCGGGAGAGGTCCATCCTACGAGCAGTACTTC
TRBV7-2	.	TRBJ2-4	.	CASSTSVKNIQYF	TGTGCCAGCAGCACGTCCGTCAAAAACATTCAGTACTTC
TRBV21-1	.	TRBJ2-7	.	CASSKAPALRDEQYF	TGTGCCAGCAGCAAAGCGCCCGCCCTGCGAGACGAGCAGTACTTC
TRBV4-2	TRBD1	TRBJ2-3	.	CASSQDRGSTDTQYF	TGTGCCAGCAGCCAAGACAGGGGGAGCACAGATACGCAGTATTTT
TRBV28	.	TRBJ1-1	.	CASREGLANTEAFF	TGTGCCAGCAGGGAGGGACTGGCGAACACTGAAGCTTTCTTT
TRBV20-1	.	TRBJ1-1	few	CSATIWDGYAEAFF	TGCAGTGCCACAATCTGGGACGGGTATGCTGAAGCTTTCTTT
TRBV7-9	TRBD1	TRBJ2-7	.	CASSPVGTGSSPQYF	TGTGCCAGCAGCCCCGTGGGGACAGGGTCGTCTCCGCAGTACTTC
TRBV12-3/TRBV12-4	.	TRBJ1-2	few	CASRTVSQGDGYTF	TGTGCCAGCAGAACCGTGTCACAGGGAGATGGCTACACCTTC
TRBV18	.	TRBJ2-6	.	CASSPGSGANVLTF	TGTGCCAGCTCACCAGGGTCCGGGGCCAACGTCCTGACTTTC
TRBV24-1	TRBD2	TRBJ2-7	few	CATSDGTKPYEQYF	TGTGCCACCAGTGATGGGACTAAGCCCTACGAGCAGTACTTC
TRBV27	.	TRBJ2-7	.	CASSQHRVFYTYEQYF	TGTGCCAGCAGTCAACACAGGGTTTTTTATACCTACGAGCAGTACTTC
TRBV7-3	.	TRBJ2-5	few	CASSLTGTHQETQYF	TGTGCCAGCAGCTTAACCGGGACTCATCAAGAGACCCAGTACTTC
TRBV19	.	TRBJ1-1	few	CASRTSNTEAFF	TGTGCCAGTAGGACATCGAACACTGAAGCTTTCTTT
TRBV18	.	TRBJ2-5	.	CASSPGQSPQTQYF	TGTGCCAGCTCACCAGGACAGTCCCCTCAGACCCAGTACTTC
TRBV20-1	TRBD2	TRBJ2-3	.	CSARVAYSGRGEATDTQYF	TGCAGTGCTAGAGTCGCCTATAGCGGGAGGGGAGAAGCCACAGATACGCAGTATTTT
TRBV6-2/TRBV6-3	.	TRBJ2-3	.	CASSYRETDTQYF	TGTGCCAGCAGTTACCGGGAGACAGATACGCAGTATTTT
TRBV19	TRBD2	TRBJ2-7	.	CASSTSGSSYEQYF	TGTGCCAGTAGTACTAGCGGGAGCTCCTACGAGCAGTACTTC
TRBV10-3	.	TRBJ2-1	few	CAIRDGRNNEQFF	TGTGCCATCAGGGACGGACGGAACAATGAGCAGTTCTTC
TRBV29-1	.	TRBJ1-5	few	CSVGANQPQHF	TGCAGCGTTGGGGCAAATCAGCCCCAGCATTTT
TRBV19	TRBD1	TRBJ1-1	few	CATEGQGNTEAFF	TGTGCCACCGAGGGACAGGGAAACACTGAAGCTTTCTTT
TRBV6-2/TRBV6-3	.	TRBJ2-1	.	CASSYSKGGREQFF	TGTGCCAGCAGTTACTCGAAAGGGGGTCGCGAGCAGTTCTTC
TRBV27	.	TRBJ1-6	few	CASSNYNSPLHF	TGTGCCAGCTCGAACTATAATTCACCCCTCCACTTT